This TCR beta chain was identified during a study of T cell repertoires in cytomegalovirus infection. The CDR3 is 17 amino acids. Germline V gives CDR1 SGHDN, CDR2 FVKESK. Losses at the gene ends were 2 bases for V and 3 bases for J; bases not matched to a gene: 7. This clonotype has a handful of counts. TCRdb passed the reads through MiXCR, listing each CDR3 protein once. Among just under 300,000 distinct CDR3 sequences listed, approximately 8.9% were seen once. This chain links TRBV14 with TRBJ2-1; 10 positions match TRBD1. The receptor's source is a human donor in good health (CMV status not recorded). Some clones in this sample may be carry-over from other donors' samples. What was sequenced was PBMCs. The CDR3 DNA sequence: TGTGCCAGCAGCCAAAACCCGGGACAGGGGATCTACAATGAGCAGTTCTTC. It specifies CASSQNPGQGIYNEQFF.